This is a list of T cell receptor beta chains from one sample in a study of T cells in Graves' hyperthyroidism and ophthalmopathy. Each CDR3 protein gets one entry after TCRdb re-called the multiplex PCR reads with MiXCR. The sample has about 640,000 distinct CDR3 sequences, 20% seen once. The specimen sequenced was blood. The receptor set was obtained from a man between 25 and 39 years old with Graves' ophthalmopathy. Both conserved end residues are part of each CDR3. Fields, in order: clone size, D gene, J gene, V gene, CDR3 DNA, CDR3 protein. A D gene is named only where the DNA matches it firmly. Some rows mark clone size as missing; the rest say once, few, many or name a class of expanded clone.

.	.	TRBJ1-4	TRBV7-9	TGTGCCAGCGGCCCGGATGAAAAACTGTTTTTT	CASGPDEKLFF
.	.	TRBJ2-1	TRBV5-1	TGCGCCAGCAGCCGGTGGTCAGAGAGCTCCTACAATGAGCAGTTCTTC	CASSRWSESSYNEQFF
.	.	TRBJ2-7	TRBV10-3	TGTGCCATCAGTTCGAGCGACACCGAGCAGTACTTC	CAISSSDTEQYF
few	TRBD1	TRBJ2-7	TRBV29-1	TGCAGCGTTGGGACAGGGCCCTACGAGCAGTACTTC	CSVGTGPYEQYF
few	TRBD1	TRBJ1-5	TRBV10-3	TGTGCCACTAGACAGGGTAGCAATCAGCCCCAGCATTTT	CATRQGSNQPQHF
.	.	TRBJ2-7	TRBV5-1	TGCGCCAGCAGCTGGGGCGACCGGGAACTGAACTACGAGCAGTACTTC	CASSWGDRELNYEQYF
.	TRBD2	TRBJ2-1	TRBV6-2/TRBV6-3	TGTGCCAGCAGTACATCTACTAGCGGGGGCTTAAATGAGCAGTTCTTC	CASSTSTSGGLNEQFF
once	.	TRBJ1-4	TRBV4-2	TGTGCCAGCAGCCAAGATCGCGGGATTAATGAAAAACTGTTTTTT	CASSQDRGINEKLFF
many	.	TRBJ2-1	TRBV11-2	TGTGCCAGCAGCACCTTTCGCGGGGAATCCTACAATGAGCAGTTCTTC	CASSTFRGESYNEQFF
few	.	TRBJ2-5	TRBV20-1	TGCAGTGCTAGACACAGGGTGGAGACCCAGTACTTC	CSARHRVETQYF
few	.	TRBJ1-4	TRBV7-9	TGTGCCAGCAGCTTAACTCGGGTTTCTAATGAAAAACTGTTTTTT	CASSLTRVSNEKLFF
.	TRBD2	TRBJ2-7	TRBV28	TGTGCCAGCAGTTCCGGGACTACCCTTTACGAGCAGTACTTC	CASSSGTTLYEQYF
once	.	TRBJ2-7	TRBV5-1	TGCGCCAGCAGCTTGGGTCTCCGGGAACAAGGGTACGAGCAGTACTTC	CASSLGLREQGYEQYF
many	TRBD2	TRBJ2-7	TRBV7-2	TGTGCCAGCAGCTTTTTGGGACTAGCGGGAGGGCCTCGAGAGCAGTACTTC	CASSFLGLAGGPREQYF
.	.	TRBJ1-2	TRBV5-6	TGTGCCAGCAGCTTGGCCAGTCAGGTATACGGCTACACCTTC	CASSLASQVYGYTF
few	TRBD2	TRBJ2-1	TRBV6-2/TRBV6-3	TGTGCCAGCACCTTAGCGGGAGTGTCCTACAATGAGCAGTTCTTC	CASTLAGVSYNEQFF
.	TRBD1	TRBJ2-2	TRBV7-3	TGTGCCTCAAAAGGGACAGCCGCCACCGGGGAGCTGTTTTTT	CASKGTAATGELFF
.	.	TRBJ2-3	TRBV28	TGTGCCAGCAGGGCGGTTACTACAGATACGCAGTATTTT	CASRAVTTDTQYF
many	TRBD2	TRBJ2-7	TRBV28	TGTGCCAGCAGTCTAGCGGGAGACGCCTACGAGCAGTACTTC	CASSLAGDAYEQYF
.	.	TRBJ2-5	TRBV24-1	TGTGCCACCATCCCAGCCCTAAGGGCAGAGACCCAGTACTTC	CATIPALRAETQYF
.	.	TRBJ2-7	TRBV11-1	TGTGCCAGCAGCCGATCCGCGGGGGCTTCCTACGAGCAGTACTTC	CASSRSAGASYEQYF
.	TRBD2	TRBJ2-2	TRBV9	TGTGCCAGCACAAGCGGGAGGGCCCCCGGGGAGCTGTTTTTT	CASTSGRAPGELFF
.	.	TRBJ2-7	TRBV5-1	TGCGCCAGCAGCCCCCCCTCCCCCTACGAGCAGTACTTC	CASSPPSPYEQYF
few	.	TRBJ1-3	TRBV10-3	TGTGCCATCAGTGAGTCCGACGAGAGAAACACCATATATTTT	CAISESDERNTIYF
many	.	TRBJ2-7	TRBV2	TGTGCCAGCTGGTCAGAGAGTGGAGAGCAGTACTTC	CASWSESGEQYF
few	.	TRBJ2-5	TRBV5-1	TGCGCCAGCAGCCGGAGGACAGCCCAAGAGACCCAGTACTTC	CASSRRTAQETQYF
many	TRBD1	TRBJ2-7	TRBV11-1	TGTGCCAGCAGCTTCCCGGGACAGGGGGGTGAGCAGTACTTC	CASSFPGQGGEQYF
many	.	TRBJ2-7	TRBV10-3	TGTGCCATCGGAACAGGAACAGGGACCTACGAGCAGTACTTC	CAIGTGTGTYEQYF
many	.	TRBJ2-7	TRBV12-3/TRBV12-4	TGTGCCAGCAGACCAGCTGTCTCCTACGAGCAGTACTTC	CASRPAVSYEQYF
.	.	TRBJ2-3	TRBV20-1	TGCAGTGCAAAGGGGAGAACTAGCTTGACGGCAGATACGCAGTATTTT	CSAKGRTSLTADTQYF
few	TRBD1	TRBJ1-2	TRBV27	TGTGCCAGCAGTTTCCGCGGACAGGGTAGAGGCTACACCTTC	CASSFRGQGRGYTF
.	TRBD2	TRBJ2-5	TRBV9	TGTGCCAGCAGCGTTGCGGGGGAGGAGACCCAGTACTTC	CASSVAGEETQYF
many	TRBD2	TRBJ2-1	TRBV5-1	TGCGCCAGCAGCTTGGAAACTAGCGGGATAGGACTTGAGCAGTTCTTC	CASSLETSGIGLEQFF
few	.	TRBJ2-7	TRBV2	TGTGCTTTGGCGGGGTTGCTCTCCTACGAGCAGTACTTC	CALAGLLSYEQYF
few	.	TRBJ2-2	TRBV2	TGTGCCAGCAGTGAGTTTCGGAACACCGGGGAGCTGTTTTTT	CASSEFRNTGELFF
.	.	TRBJ2-1	TRBV7-6	TGTGCCAGCAGCTTAGCGTTTTCCCCCACCTACAATGAGCAGTTCTTC	CASSLAFSPTYNEQFF